This is a list of T cell receptor beta chains from one sample in a study of metastatic and nonmetastatic thyroid tumors. TCRdb redid the clone calls on the PCR reads using MiXCR. The sample lists about 14,000 clones; roughly 19% were seen once. Sequenced sample: blood. These TCRs come from a female donor with papillary thyroid cancer or a benign thyroid nodule (not recorded which). Some clones in this sample may be carry-over from other donors' samples. The CDR3 runs from the conserved cysteine through the conserved F or W. Clone sizes are given selectively: once, few, many, or a class where the clone is expanded.

V,size,J,CDR3
TRBV9,NA,TRBJ2-3,CASWVGPLDTQYF
TRBV27,medium-sized,TRBJ2-7,CASSLAPLGPILGYEQYF
TRBV5-1,many,TRBJ2-5,CASSLIGGGLETQYF
TRBV5-1,NA,TRBJ2-1,CASSLGLALSSYNEQFF
TRBV12-3/TRBV12-4,NA,TRBJ2-5,CASSPQWTQETQYF
TRBV4-1,many,TRBJ2-1,CASSPAASGTHNEQFF
TRBV28,medium-sized,TRBJ2-1,CASTPTSGSHNEQFF
TRBV6-2/TRBV6-3,NA,TRBJ2-2,CASITVFFTGELFF
TRBV7-2,many,TRBJ2-5,CASSLVSGEETQYF
TRBV11-1,NA,TRBJ2-3,CATVGGITSTDTQYF
TRBV20-1,many,TRBJ1-1,CSAPRQGGTEAFF
TRBV28,medium-sized,TRBJ1-5,CASSPLDRRVQPQHF
TRBV19,many,TRBJ1-4,CASSMRQGNEKLFF
TRBV5-7,many,TRBJ2-5,CASTSEGSAGGRETQYF
TRBV11-3,medium-sized,TRBJ2-7,CASSLDRNEQYF
TRBV15,many,TRBJ2-1,CATSRLAGLNNEQFF
TRBV27,few,TRBJ1-2,CASSQEGNYGYTF
TRBV15,many,TRBJ1-3,CATTFGSGNTIYF
TRBV11-3,medium-sized,TRBJ2-1,CASSSGLANNEQFF
TRBV12-3/TRBV12-4,medium-sized,TRBJ2-3,CASSNYMGTDTQYF
TRBV3-1,many,TRBJ1-4,CASSQVGLRTYGQQKLFF
TRBV20-1,once,TRBJ2-3,CSARVAGGPPDTQYF
TRBV6-1,many,TRBJ1-1,CASSPDTYTEAFF
TRBV6-2/TRBV6-3,few,TRBJ2-5,CASSPSGGAGETQYF
TRBV13,many,TRBJ2-7,CASSSQGLARDYEQYF
TRBV20-1,many,TRBJ2-1,CSAFTSGISYNEQFF
TRBV27,medium-sized,TRBJ2-7,CASSEQGGGEQYF
TRBV24-1,NA,TRBJ1-5,CATSDAAGTASNQPQHF